These 13 T cell receptor beta chains came from one sample sequenced in a study of T cells in tumors after PD-1 blockade. The table came from immunoSEQ multiplex PCR; TCRdb's copy has only in-frame clones and leaves some out. Of around 46,000 clones in the sample, 60% to 80% were seen once. The sequencing here drew on PBMCs, taken before anti-PD-1 treatment. The receptors derive from a human donor with basal cell carcinoma.

The genes are TRBV5-4 and TRBJ1-5; 9 bases agree with TRBD1. CDR1 SGHNT and CDR2 YYREEE come from the germline V gene (reference sequence). This CDR3 is 17 amino acids long. V shed 2 bases and J 2 bases; nucleotides not matched to a gene: 8. The CDR3 nucleotides read TGTGCCAGCAGCTTCACAGGGGGCAGGGCGGGCAATCAGCCCCAGCATTTT. This translates into CASSFTGGRAGNQPQHF.

This chain uses TRBV28 with TRBJ2-7; D gene uncertain. Deletions cut 1 base from V and 2 bases from J, with 18 bases between. The CDR3 contains 17 residues. Germline CDR1 is MDHEN and CDR2 is SYDVKM. The CDR3 sequence: CASSLFPPGGVPYEQYF. CDR3 coding DNA: TGTGCCAGCAGTTTATTTCCCCCCGGCGGAGTTCCCTACGAGCAGTACTTC.

The rearrangement uses TRBV30 and TRBJ2-7; D may correspond to TRBD1 or TRBD2 (5 bases each). The CDR3 has 12 amino acids. V was trimmed by 2 bases and J by 4 bases, leaving 9 bases between them. Germline V CDR1 and CDR2: GTSNPN, SVGIG (reference sequence). The CDR3 loop is CAWSRDGYEQYF. The CDR3 DNA follows: TGTGCCTGGAGTAGGGACGGATACGAGCAGTACTTC.

V is TRBV13 and J is TRBJ2-1; no definite D call. The CDR3 is made up of 12 amino acids. The germline V gene has CDR1 PRHDT and CDR2 FYEKMQ (reference sequence). Trimming removed 2 bases from V and 9 bases from J, with 8 bases in between. The CDR3 DNA reads TGTGCCAGCAGCTTAATGGGAACTGAGCAGTTCTTC. Translated: CASSLMGTEQFF.

The J gene is TRBJ1-2, the V gene TRBV5-1; D is unclear. Trimming cost V 0 bases and J 6 bases, with 6 bases left between them. The CDR3 consists of 12 residues. Germline V CDR1 and CDR2: SGHRS, YFSETQ. The CDR3, as DNA: TGCGCCAGCAGCTTGGGGCGTGATGGCTACACCTTC. This encodes CASSLGRDGYTF.

The chain is built from TRBV6-5 and TRBJ1-1, with no clear D. Germline CDR1 MNHEY, CDR2 SVGAGI. V lost 6 bases and J lost 5, with 16 bases in between. The CDR3 totals 14 residues. The CDR3 coding sequence is TGTGCCAGCAGAGTAACACGAGGAGTTACTGAAGCTTTCTTT. It encodes CASRVTRGVTEAFF.

V and J are TRBV9 and TRBJ2-3, with TRBD2 identical over 10 bases. Trimming removed 0 bases from V and 5 bases from J; junction bases left unmatched: 3. The germline CDR1 and CDR2 sequences are SGDLS and YYNGEE. The CDR3 is made up of 15 amino acids. The DNA of the CDR3 is TGTGCCAGCAGCGTAGCAACTAGCGGGGTAGATACGCAGTATTTT. It encodes CASSVATSGVDTQYF.

This clone was seen once. The genes are TRBV6-5 and TRBJ1-6, with D maybe TRBD1 (5 bases). The CDR3 contains 15 residues. Germline V CDR1 and CDR2: MNHEY, SVGAGI. With 7 bases removed from V and 4 bases from J, the gap between germline ends came to 14 bases. The CDR3 DNA reads as TGTGCCAGCACCCCAGGTCGACAGTATAATTCACCCCTCCACTTT. Translated, it gives CASTPGRQYNSPLHF.

This chain uses TRBV6-5 with TRBJ2-2, with a weak D call TRBD1 (5 bases). The CDR3 sequence is 14 residues long. Germline V gives CDR1 MNHEY, CDR2 SVGAGI. V dropped 6 bases and J dropped 6 bases, with 14 bases sitting between them. CDR3 in amino acids: CASRRPDRSGELFF. The CDR3 DNA reads as TGTGCCAGCAGGAGACCCGACAGATCCGGGGAGCTGTTTTTT.

V is TRBV14 and J is TRBJ1-2; 7 positions match TRBD1. The V gene's germline CDR1 is SGHDN and CDR2 FVKESK. The CDR3 consists of 14 residues. V was pared by 0 bases and J by 7 bases, with 5 bases of the junction left unmatched. The CDR3 DNA reads as TGTGCCAGCAGCCAAGATAGGACAGGACGTGGCTACACCTTC. Its translation is CASSQDRTGRGYTF.

This clone showed up just once. The chain has TRBV10-3 and TRBJ1-5; 7 nucleotides align to TRBD1. The CDR3 is made up of 16 amino acids. V trimming: 2 bases; J trimming: 2 bases; junction bases outside the gene matches: 6. From germline, CDR1 is ENHRY and CDR2 SYGVKD. The CDR3 loop is CAISERGGRGNQPQHF. In DNA form, the CDR3 reads TGTGCCATCAGTGAGCGAGGGGGCCGGGGCAATCAGCCCCAGCATTTT.

The DNA of the CDR3 is TGTGCCAGCAGCGCCTACAGCAACCCAAATGAAAAACTGTTTTTT. This encodes CASSAYSNPNEKLFF. V and J are TRBV9 and TRBJ1-4; no clear D gene. Trimming removed 3 bases at V and 5 bases at J, with 14 bases between. Germline CDR1 and CDR2: SGDLS and YYNGEE. The CDR3 length is 15 residues.

CDR3 nucleotide sequence: TGTGCCAGCAGTTTCAGTATAACCAAAAACATTCAGTACTTC. It encodes CASSFSITKNIQYF. V gene TRBV28 combines with J gene TRBJ2-4; no clear D. V shed 3 bases and J shed 2 bases, with 8 bases lying between them. CDR1 is MDHEN and CDR2 is SYDVKM in the germline V gene. The CDR3 has 14 amino acids.